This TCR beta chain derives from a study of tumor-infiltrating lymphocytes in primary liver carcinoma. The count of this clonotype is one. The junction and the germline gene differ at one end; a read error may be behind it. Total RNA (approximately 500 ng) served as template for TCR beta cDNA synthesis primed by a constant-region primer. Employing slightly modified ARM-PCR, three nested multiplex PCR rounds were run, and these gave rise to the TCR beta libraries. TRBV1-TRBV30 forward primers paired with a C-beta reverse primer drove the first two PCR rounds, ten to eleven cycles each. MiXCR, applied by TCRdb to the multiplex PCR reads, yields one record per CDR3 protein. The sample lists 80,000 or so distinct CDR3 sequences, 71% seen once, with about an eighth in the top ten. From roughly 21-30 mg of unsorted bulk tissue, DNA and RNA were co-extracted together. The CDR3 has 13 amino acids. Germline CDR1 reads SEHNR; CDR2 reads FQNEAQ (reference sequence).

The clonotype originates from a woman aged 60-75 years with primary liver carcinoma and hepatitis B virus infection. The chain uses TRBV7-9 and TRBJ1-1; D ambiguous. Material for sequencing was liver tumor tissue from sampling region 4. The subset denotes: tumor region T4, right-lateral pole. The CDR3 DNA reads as TGTGCCAGCAGCTTGCTCCAGAACACTGAAGCTATCTTT. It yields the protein CASSLLQNTEAIF.